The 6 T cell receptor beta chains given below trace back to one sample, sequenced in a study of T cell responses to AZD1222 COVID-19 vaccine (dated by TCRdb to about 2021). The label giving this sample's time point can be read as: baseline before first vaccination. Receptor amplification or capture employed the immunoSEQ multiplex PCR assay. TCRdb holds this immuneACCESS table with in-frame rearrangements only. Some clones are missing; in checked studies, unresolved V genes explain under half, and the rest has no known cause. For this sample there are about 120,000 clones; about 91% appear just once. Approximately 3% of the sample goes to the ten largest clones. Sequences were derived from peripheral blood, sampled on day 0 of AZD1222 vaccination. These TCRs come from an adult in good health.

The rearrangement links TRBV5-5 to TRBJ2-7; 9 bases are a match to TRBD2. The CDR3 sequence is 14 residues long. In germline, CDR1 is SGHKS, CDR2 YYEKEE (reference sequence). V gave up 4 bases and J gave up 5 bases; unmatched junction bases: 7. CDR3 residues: CASSRTSDRDEQYF. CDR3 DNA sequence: TGTGCCAGCAGCCGGACTAGCGATAGAGACGAGCAGTACTTC.

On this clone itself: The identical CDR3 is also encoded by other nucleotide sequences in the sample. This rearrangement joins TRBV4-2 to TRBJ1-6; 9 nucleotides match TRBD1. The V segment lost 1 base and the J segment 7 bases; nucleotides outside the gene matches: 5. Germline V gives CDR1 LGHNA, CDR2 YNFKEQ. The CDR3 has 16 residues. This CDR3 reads CASSQGTGTGNSPLHF. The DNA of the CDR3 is TGTGCCAGCAGCCAAGGGACCGGGACAGGGAATTCACCCCTCCACTTT.

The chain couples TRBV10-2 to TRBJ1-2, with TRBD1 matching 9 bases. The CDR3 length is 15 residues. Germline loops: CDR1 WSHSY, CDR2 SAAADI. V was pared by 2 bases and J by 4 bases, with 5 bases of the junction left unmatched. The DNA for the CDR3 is TGCGCCAGCAGTGAGACAGGGGGCTCTAGCTATGGCTACACCTTC. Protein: CASSETGGSSYGYTF.

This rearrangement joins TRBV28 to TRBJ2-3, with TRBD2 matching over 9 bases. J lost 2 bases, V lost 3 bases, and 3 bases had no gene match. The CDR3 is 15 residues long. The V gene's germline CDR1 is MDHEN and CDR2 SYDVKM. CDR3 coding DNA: TGTGCCAGCAGTTTTGCTAGCGGGATCACAGATACGCAGTATTTT. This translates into CASSFASGITDTQYF.

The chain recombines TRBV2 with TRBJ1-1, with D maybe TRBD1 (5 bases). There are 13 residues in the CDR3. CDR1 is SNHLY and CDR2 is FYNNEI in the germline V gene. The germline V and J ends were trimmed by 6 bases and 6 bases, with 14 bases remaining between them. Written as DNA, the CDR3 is TGTGCCAGCAGCCGCTTGGGGGAGGCTGAAGCTTTCTTT. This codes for CASSRLGEAEAFF.

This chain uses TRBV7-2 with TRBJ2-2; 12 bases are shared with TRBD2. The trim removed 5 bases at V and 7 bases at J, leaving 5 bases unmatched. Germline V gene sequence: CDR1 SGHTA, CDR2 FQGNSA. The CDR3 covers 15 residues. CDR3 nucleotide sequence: TGTGCCAGCAGCCTACTAGCGGGAGGAGGCGGGGAGCTGTTTTTT. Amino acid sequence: CASSLLAGGGGELFF. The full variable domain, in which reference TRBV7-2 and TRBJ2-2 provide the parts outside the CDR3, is GAGVSQSPSNKVTEKGKDVELRCDPISGHTALYWYRQSLGQGLEFLIYFQGNSAPDKSGLPSDRFSAERTGGSVSTLTIQRTQQEDSAVYLCASSLLAGGGGELFFGEGSRLTVL.